What follows describes a single TCR beta chain. Its antigen is currently unknown. From the germline J gene comes the end of the CDR3, since the read stops 3 residues before it. Sequenced by immunoSEQ multiplex PCR; TCRdb stores in-frame clones only, minus some. The sample table sets out 30,000 to 35,000 clones. This record comes from a study of T cells in women clearing cervical HPV infection. As for the study in general: Case blood drawn at lesion detection; control blood after infection cleared.

The CDR3 runs 14 residues. Trimming took 3 bases from V and 5 from J, leaving 13 bases between them. Germline CDR1 is GTSNPN and CDR2 is SVGIG (reference sequence). Study-wide points: Richness plus V gene abundances separated cases from controls with AUC about 0.87.

The sequence came from a woman between 18 and 69 years old with a cervical HPV16 infection that either progressed to CIN3+ or cleared (not recorded which). The sample consisted of blood buffy coat. The chain uses TRBV30 and TRBJ2-2; D may be TRBD2 (7 bases). CDR3: CAWRKGGETGELFF. CDR3 DNA (partial): TGTGCCTGGAGAAAAGGGGGGGAAACCGGGGAG.